These 31 T cell receptor beta chains originate from one sample sequenced in a study of blood T cells in healthy people across ages. A second about 7 to 11 cycle PCR used barcoded and J-beta primers. TCRdb analysed the 5' RACE reads with MiXCR anew, one entry per CDR3 protein. The sample contains 800,000 or so distinct CDR3 sequences, roughly 25% of which appear only once. The same sample was also used in a study of T cells of mothers and their children.

Sequencing was performed on blood. These receptors were collected from a boy between 5 and 17 years old in good health.

This clonotype was found a few times. The rearrangement links TRBV29-1 to TRBJ2-6; D is unclear. The V gene lost 6 bases and the J gene lost 1 base, with 16 bases spanning the gap. The V gene's germline CDR1 is SQVTM and CDR2 ANQGSEA. The CDR3 spans 16 residues. The CDR3 sequence is CSVMSQVGSGANVLTF. The CDR3 bases are TGCAGCGTCATGTCCCAGGTGGGGTCTGGGGCCAACGTCCTGACTTTC.

The chain couples TRBV29-1 to TRBJ1-2, with unresolved D. With 1 base removed from V and 3 bases from J, the gap between germline ends came to 9 bases. CDR3 length equals 13 residues. Germline assignment: CDR1 SQVTM and CDR2 ANQGSEA. The CDR3 nucleotides read TGCAGCGTTGAAGCGGGATCGGACTATGGCTACACCTTC. It translates to CSVEAGSDYGYTF.

The genes are TRBV11-2 and TRBJ2-1; TRBD2 agrees at 11 bases. Germline assignment: CDR1 SGHAT and CDR2 FQNNGV. V lost 7 bases, J lost 8 bases, and 16 bases stayed unmatched. The CDR3 extends over 17 amino acids. CDR3 residues: CASTNMATSGRLDEQFF. CDR3 nucleotide sequence: TGTGCCAGCACCAATATGGCCACTAGCGGGAGATTGGATGAGCAGTTCTTC. Drawing the rest from reference TRBV11-2 and TRBJ2-1, the complete variable domain is EAGVAQSPRYKIIEKRQSVAFWCNPISGHATLYWYQQILGQGPKLLIQFQNNGVVDDSQLPKDRFSAERLKGVDSTLKIQPAKLEDSAVYLCASTNMATSGRLDEQFFGPGTRLTVL.

This clonotype was counted a few times. The rearrangement joins TRBV6-2 or TRBV6-3 to TRBJ1-5; a weak D match, TRBD1 (6 bases). The CDR3 length is 13 residues. CDR1 and CDR2 (germline): MNHEY, SVGEGT. Trimming shortened V by 4 bases and J by 7 bases, and 11 bases separated the two germline ends. In DNA form, the CDR3 reads TGTGCCAGCAGTTGGGGGGCTCGGCAGCCCCAGCATTTT. This translates into CASSWGARQPQHF.

The rearrangement links TRBV5-1 to TRBJ2-5; TRBD2 might be the D (5 bases). Trimming took off 7 bases at V and 5 bases at J, with 24 bases between the two ends. The germline V gene encodes CDR1 SGHRS and CDR2 YFSETQ. The CDR3 consists of 16 residues. CDR3 DNA sequence: TGCGCCAGCTCTACGTCCGTGGGGAGAGACCGGGAGACCCAGTACTTC. It is translated as CASSTSVGRDRETQYF.

A few counts support this clonotype. The rearrangement uses TRBV20-1 and TRBJ2-7; D not resolved. The CDR3 consists of 11 residues. CDR1 is DFQATT and CDR2 is SNEGSKA in the germline V gene (reference sequence). CDR3: CRARAFYEQYF. CDR3 nucleotide sequence: TGCAGAGCCCGGGCCTTCTACGAGCAGTACTTC.

The chain combines TRBV6-1 with TRBJ1-4; D remains unclear. Trimming stripped 2 bases from V and 7 bases from J, with 14 bases between. The CDR3 totals 15 residues. The germline gives CDR1 MNHNS, CDR2 SASEGT. This CDR3 reads CASSELPGVSEKLFF. CDR3 bases: TGTGCCAGCAGTGAACTCCCGGGCGTATCTGAAAAACTGTTTTTT.

V is TRBV9 and J is TRBJ2-1; D possibly corresponds to TRBD2 (7 bases). Germline V lookup: CDR1 SGDLS, CDR2 YYNGEE. The CDR3 extends over 15 amino acids. With 3 bases removed from V and 4 bases from J, the gap between germline ends came to 14 bases. This CDR3 reads CASSGRGGAYNEQFF. CDR3 nucleotides: TGTGCCAGCAGCGGTAGGGGGGGCGCTTACAATGAGCAGTTCTTC.

This clonotype has only a few counts. The chain employs TRBV9 and TRBJ2-1; TRBD2 matches at 7 bases. V was pared by 3 bases and J by 2 bases, with 5 bases of the junction left unmatched. The CDR3 has 15 amino acids. In germline, CDR1 is SGDLS, CDR2 YYNGEE. The DNA for the CDR3 is TGTGCCAGCAGCGGACGGGACTACCCCTACAATGAGCAGTTCTTC. It encodes CASSGRDYPYNEQFF. Complete variable domain (other parts from reference TRBV9 and TRBJ2-1): DSGVTQTPKHLITATGQRVTLRCSPRSGDLSVYWYQQSLDQGLQFLIQYYNGEERAKGNILERFSAQQFPDLHSELNLSSLELGDSALYFCASSGRDYPYNEQFFGPGTRLTVL.

The V call is TRBV4-3, the J call TRBJ1-2; 8 bases fit TRBD1. This CDR3 comprises 15 residues. The V gene's germline CDR1 is LGHNA and CDR2 YSLEER. Trimming cost V 0 bases and J 6 bases; bases outside gene matches: 6. The DNA for the CDR3 is TGCGCCAGCAGCCAAGATAGGGCAGGGGGCGATGGCTACACCTTC. This codes for CASSQDRAGGDGYTF.

In this sample, this clonotype turned up many times. The CDR3 reads CASSQEGLAGYNEQFF. As DNA, the CDR3 is TGCGCCAGCAGCCAAGAGGGCCTAGCGGGCTACAATGAGCAGTTCTTC. This chain connects TRBV4-3 to TRBJ2-1; 8 bases are shared with TRBD2. Germline trimming cut 0 bases from V and 3 bases from J; bases unmatched to any gene: 4. The CDR3 is 16 amino acids. In germline, CDR1 is LGHNA, CDR2 YSLEER.

In its sample, this clonotype was seen a few times. The chain combines TRBV2 with TRBJ2-5, with 11 nucleotides matching TRBD2. The V gene's germline CDR1 is SNHLY and CDR2 FYNNEI. V was pared by 4 bases and J by 2 bases, with 3 bases of the junction left unmatched. This CDR3 has 15 residues. CDR3 sequence: CASSGIAGGQETQYF. Here the CDR3 DNA reads TGTGCCAGCAGTGGTATAGCGGGGGGGCAAGAGACCCAGTACTTC.

The chain recombines TRBV25-1 with TRBJ1-4; D unclear. Trimming left V 5 bases short and J 0 bases short, with 13 bases between. Germline CDR1 MGHDK, CDR2 SYGVNS. The CDR3 spans 16 residues. The CDR3 sequence: CASSPPVQTTNEKLFF. In DNA form, the CDR3 reads TGTGCCAGCAGTCCCCCAGTCCAAACAACTAATGAAAAACTGTTTTTT.

This chain connects TRBV6-5 to TRBJ2-1, with 7 nucleotides matching TRBD2. The V gene's germline CDR1 is MNHEY and CDR2 SVGAGI. This CDR3 comprises 16 residues. The trim removed 0 bases at V and 3 bases at J, leaving 5 bases unmatched. CDR3 residues: CASSYSSLAVYNEQFF. For the CDR3, the DNA is TGTGCCAGCAGTTACTCCAGTCTAGCGGTCTACAATGAGCAGTTCTTC.

This clonotype showed up just a few times. The rearrangement links TRBV6-2 or TRBV6-3 to TRBJ2-7; 10 positions agree with TRBD2. In germline, CDR1 is MNHEY, CDR2 SVGEGT. The V segment lost 1 base and the J segment 3 bases; nucleotides outside the gene matches: 3. The CDR3 consists of 15 residues. CDR3 DNA: TGTGCCAGCAGTTACTTAGCGGGAGGAGGCTACGAGCAGTACTTC. Its protein product is CASSYLAGGGYEQYF.

In the case of this clonotype: One junction end does not reproduce the germline sequence, and a read error may be involved. J is TRBJ1-1 and V is TRBV7-7; D gene ambiguous. The CDR3 runs 13 residues. The germline gives CDR1 SSHAT, CDR2 FNYEAQ (reference sequence). The CDR3 loop reads CASSLSDGAEAFF. CDR3 DNA sequence: TGTGCTAGCAGCTTATCAGATGGAGCGGAAGCTTTCTTT.

This chain joins TRBV7-8 and TRBJ1-4; maybe TRBD1 (6 bases). The CDR3 loop spans 16 amino acids. Germline loops: CDR1 SGHVS, CDR2 FQNEAQ. The V and J ends lost 0 bases and 4 bases respectively, with 12 bases between them. CDR3 nucleotide sequence: TGTGCCAGCAGCTTAGCGGCAGGGGTACTTAATGAAAAACTGTTTTTT. Translated: CASSLAAGVLNEKLFF.

The chain has TRBV12-3 or TRBV12-4 and TRBJ2-3; D gene uncertain. This CDR3 is built from 16 residues. V shed 5 bases and J shed 0 bases, with 15 bases lying between them. CDR3 DNA: TGTGCCAGCAGTGCCCTAGGAGACCCCAGCACAGATACGCAGTATTTT. It yields the protein CASSALGDPSTDTQYF.

The chain has TRBV6-5 and TRBJ2-4; 7 positions match TRBD1. The CDR3 extends over 12 amino acids. CDR1 MNHEY and CDR2 SVGAGI come from the germline V gene. V lost 4 bases, J lost 8 bases, and 2 bases stayed unmatched. CDR3 DNA: TGTGCCAGCAGTTCAACAGGGGACATTCAGTACTTC. Translating it yields CASSSTGDIQYF.

CDR3 sequence: CASSKAVGGHLSGELFF. DNA of the CDR3: TGTGCCAGCAGTAAGGCAGTTGGGGGCCATTTATCCGGGGAGCTGTTTTTT. The rearrangement links TRBV27 to TRBJ2-2; tentative D call: TRBD1 (6 bases). V lost 5 bases and J lost 6, with 22 bases in between. Germline V gene data show CDR1 as MNHEY and CDR2 as SMNVEV (reference sequence). This CDR3 is 17 amino acids long.

Only a few counts were recorded for this clonotype. CDR3 loop: CASSLYGFGTGYTF. CDR3 bases: TGTGCCAGCAGTTTATATGGGTTCGGAACTGGCTACACCTTC. This chain links TRBV27 with TRBJ1-2; D unclear. The germline CDR1 and CDR2 sequences are MNHEY and SMNVEV (reference sequence). The CDR3 is 14 residues long. With 1 base removed from V and 7 bases from J, the gap between germline ends came to 13 bases.

V usage is TRBV7-9 and J usage is TRBJ1-2, with D uncertain. V lost 1 base and J lost 12, with 9 bases in between. Germline values: CDR1 SEHNR, CDR2 FQNEAQ (reference sequence). There are 11 residues in the CDR3. The CDR3 loop reads CASSLGAENTF. The DNA of the CDR3 is TGTGCCAGCAGCTTAGGTGCTGAGAACACCTTC.

The chain is built from TRBV29-1 and TRBJ2-1; the D gene could be TRBD1 or TRBD2 (5 bases each). This CDR3 has 17 amino acids. Germline lookup yields CDR1 SQVTM and CDR2 ANQGSEA. Deletions cut 0 bases from V and 0 bases from J, with 15 bases between. The CDR3 loop is CSVEDQGDYRSYNEQFF. The DNA for the CDR3 is TGCAGCGTTGAAGATCAGGGCGACTACCGCTCCTACAATGAGCAGTTCTTC.

This clonotype has just a few counts. This chain links TRBV5-1 with TRBJ1-3; TRBD1 might be the D (5 bases). V dropped 0 bases and J dropped 3 bases, with 10 bases sitting between them. This CDR3 spans 15 amino acids. Germline V gene lookup returns CDR1 SGHRS and CDR2 YFSETQ. CDR3 DNA sequence: TGCGCCAGCAGCTTGGGAGGACACCTTGGAAACACCATATATTTT. It translates to CASSLGGHLGNTIYF. Together with reference TRBV5-1 and TRBJ1-3, the CDR3 gives the full variable domain: KAGVTQTPRYLIKTRGQQVTLSCSPISGHRSVSWYQQTPGQGLQFLFEYFSETQRNKGNFPGRFSGRQFSNSRSEMNVSTLELGDSALYLCASSLGGHLGNTIYFGEGSWLTVV.

J is TRBJ2-3 and V is TRBV7-2, with D unclear. The CDR3 is made up of 12 amino acids. Trimming took off 7 bases at V and 2 bases at J, with 7 bases between the two ends. Germline CDR1 SGHTA, CDR2 FQGNSA. CDR3 sequence reads: CASTSNTDTQYF. DNA of the CDR3: TGTGCCAGCACCTCCAACACAGATACGCAGTATTTT.

V usage is TRBV14 and J usage is TRBJ2-2; 8 bases line up with TRBD1. CDR1 and CDR2 (germline): SGHDN, FVKESK. Unmatched junction bases numbered 3, after V lost 1 base and J lost 5 bases. This CDR3 has 15 amino acids. The DNA for the CDR3 is TGTGCCAGCAGCCAAGGGGGACAGGTTACCGGGGAGCTGTTTTTT. Residues: CASSQGGQVTGELFF.

This clonotype was seen at least ten times. This chain connects TRBV11-1 to TRBJ2-5; a possible D gene is TRBD2 (5 bases). Per the germline V gene, CDR1 is SGHAT and CDR2 is FQDESV (reference sequence). Trimming shortened V by 5 bases and J by 4 bases, and 11 bases separated the two germline ends. The CDR3 contains 13 residues. This CDR3 is CASSTVGRETQYF. The CDR3 nucleotides read TGTGCCAGCAGCACCGTAGGGAGAGAGACCCAGTACTTC.

This clonotype was counted only a few times. This sequence joins TRBV28 and TRBJ2-1; 7 nucleotides match TRBD2. The V segment lost 9 bases and the J segment 5 bases; nucleotides outside the gene matches: 13. This CDR3 is 15 amino acids long. Germline V gene data show CDR1 as MDHEN and CDR2 as SYDVKM. The CDR3 is CASQRGGRPNNEQFF. The CDR3 bases are TGTGCCAGTCAAAGGGGAGGGAGGCCAAACAATGAGCAGTTCTTC.

The genes are TRBV6-6 and TRBJ1-5; the D gene is possibly TRBD1 (5 bases). The length of the CDR3 is 15 residues. V lost 3 bases, J lost 6 bases, and 15 bases lay in between. The V gene's germline CDR1 is MNHNY and CDR2 SVGAGI (reference sequence). The CDR3 sequence is CASSYMGGEGQPQHF. The CDR3 coding sequence is TGTGCCAGCAGTTATATGGGGGGAGAAGGTCAGCCCCAGCATTTT.

Concerning this clonotype: The junction does not match germline at one end; this may be a read error. The gene calls are TRBV12-3 or TRBV12-4 and TRBJ1-6; possible D gene TRBD1, 5 bases. The CDR3 contains 13 residues. The CDR3 sequence: CAGSLAALGTLHF. In DNA, the CDR3 is TGTGCCGGCAGTTTAGCGGCCCTTGGGACGCTCCACTTT.

The chain links TRBV10-3 to TRBJ2-1; D possibly uses TRBD1 or TRBD2 (6 bases each). Per the germline V gene, CDR1 is ENHRY and CDR2 is SYGVKD. The CDR3 has 14 residues. The germline V and J ends were trimmed by 0 bases and 9 bases, with 12 bases remaining between them. CDR3 sequence (DNA): TGTGCCATCAGTGAGTCGAATGGGGGGCTTGAGCAGTTCTTC. This encodes CAISESNGGLEQFF.